This TCR beta chain was sequenced in a study of cytomegalovirus exposure and HLA in healthy donors. The study's findings and limits: Across all donors, roughly uniform sequencing depth was an assumption of the presence/absence analyses. Some highly shared sequence variants likely arose as a pipeline artifact. The study listed under 200 cytomegalovirus-associated TCR beta chains.

All the people who gave samples were healthy bone marrow donors. The PCR was carried out with 60 Vbeta primers and 13 Jbeta primers. Method: immunoSEQ multiplex PCR; TCRdb's copy keeps in-frame clones and lacks some. The profile shows roughly 100,000 clones, around 75% of them singletons. About this clone itself: Its antigen remains unidentified.

Between the trimmed V and J ends, which lost 4 bases and 7 bases, there was a span of 13 bases. Germline V lookup: CDR1 SGHDN, CDR2 FVKESK. This CDR3 contains 13 residues. The TCR comes from a young man in good health and CMV-seropositive. The source material was PBMCs. The chain uses TRBV14 and TRBJ2-5; D is ambiguous. The CDR3, as DNA: TGTGCCAGCAGCCCCGGCCCTTCAGGGACCCAGTACTTC. Translating gives CASSPGPSGTQYF. Looking up the rest from reference TRBV14 and TRBJ2-5 gives the full variable domain: EAGVTQFPSHSVIEKGQTVTLRCDPISGHDNLYWYRRVMGKEIKFLLHFVKESKQDESGMPNNRFLAERTGGTYSTLKVQPAELEDSGVYFCASSPGPSGTQYFGPGTRLLVL.